These T cell receptor beta chains were read from a single sample in a study of neoadjuvant anti-PD-1 for oral cavity cancer. Here immunoSEQ multiplex PCR was the method, and the copy in TCRdb shows in-frame clones only, minus some. The sample contains approximately 15,000 clones, 35% to 50% of which appear only once. This specimen was tumor tissue, taken after nivolumab (anti-PD-1) treatment. These receptors all stem from a person aged 35-79 years with oral cavity squamous cell carcinoma. CDR3s include the opening cysteine and the closing phenylalanine or tryptophan. A D gene is named only where the DNA matches it firmly. The size field is filled for only some rows; it gives once, few, many or a size class.

d_call,clone_size,v_call,j_call,cdr3_nt,cdr3_aa
.,.,TRBV2,TRBJ2-7,TGTGCCAGCAGCTTGGGCGGGACCTCCTACGAGCAGTACTTC,CASSLGGTSYEQYF
TRBD2,once,TRBV18,TRBJ2-7,TGTGCCAGCTCACCCTTACTAGCGGGCACCTACGAGCAGTACTTC,CASSPLLAGTYEQYF
.,few,TRBV5-5,TRBJ1-6,TGTGCCAGCAGCTTGGAACAGCCGGGGTCGAATTCACCCCTCCACTTT,CASSLEQPGSNSPLHF
.,.,TRBV5-1,TRBJ2-7,TGCGCCAGCAGCTTGGGGGACAACTCGTACTTC,CASSLGDNSYF
TRBD2,.,TRBV7-8,TRBJ2-7,TGTGCCAGCAGCTTCGGGGCAAGGCTAGCGGGGATTTCCTACGAGCAGTACTTC,CASSFGARLAGISYEQYF
.,.,TRBV29-1,TRBJ2-3,TGCAGCGTCTCCGTTGTGGCTAGCACAGATACGCAGTATTTT,CSVSVVASTDTQYF
.,.,TRBV14,TRBJ2-7,TGTGCCAGCAGCCAAGGAATTCCCGGGACAAATTACGAGCAGTACTTC,CASSQGIPGTNYEQYF
.,.,TRBV16,TRBJ1-1,TGTGCCAGCAGCCAATCCGTACCCAGTGAAGCTTTCTTT,CASSQSVPSEAFF
.,.,TRBV28,TRBJ1-4,TGTGCCAGCAGCCCGGACAGTTTCGAAAAACTGTTTTTT,CASSPDSFEKLFF
.,.,TRBV4-3,TRBJ2-5,TGCGCCAGCAGCCAAGGAGTCGGGGTTATCCAAGAGACCCAGTACTTC,CASSQGVGVIQETQYF
.,.,TRBV6-5,TRBJ1-6,TGTGCCAGCACAGTTCGGGGTGACCTCCACTTT,CASTVRGDLHF
TRBD1,.,TRBV19,TRBJ2-2,TGTGCCAGTAGCACCATTGACAGGGATGTGAGGGAGCTGTTTTTT,CASSTIDRDVRELFF
.,.,TRBV5-1,TRBJ2-7,TGCGCCAGCAGCTTGGATATTAGGGAGCAGTACTTC,CASSLDIREQYF
.,few,TRBV4-2,TRBJ1-1,TGTGCCAGCAGCCAAGATTTGAGTCCTGAAGCTTTCTTT,CASSQDLSPEAFF
TRBD1,.,TRBV30,TRBJ1-5,TGTGCCTGGAGTGCGACAGGGGCAAGGGAGCCCCAGCATTTT,CAWSATGAREPQHF
.,.,TRBV7-9,TRBJ1-1,TGTGCCAGCAGCTTAGTTACAGGGACCACTGAAGCTTTCTTT,CASSLVTGTTEAFF
TRBD2,few,TRBV6-5,TRBJ2-1,TGTGCCAGCAGTTACCAGCGGGGGGCCTCTGAGCAGTTCTTC,CASSYQRGASEQFF
.,many,TRBV19,TRBJ1-5,TGTGCCAGTAGTGACACAGAATTTCAGCCCCAGCATTTT,CASSDTEFQPQHF
.,.,TRBV5-1,TRBJ2-3,TGCGCCAGCAGCTTGGCGGCAGCACAAAACACAGATACGCAGTATTTT,CASSLAAAQNTDTQYF
TRBD1,.,TRBV10-2,TRBJ2-1,TGCGCCAGCAGTCCTTATAATAACAGGGGTTACAATGAGCAGTTCTTC,CASSPYNNRGYNEQFF
.,few,TRBV27,TRBJ1-6,TGTGCCAGCAGGGACGGCCTTAATTCACCCCTCCACTTT,CASRDGLNSPLHF
.,medium-sized,TRBV5-6,TRBJ1-4,TGTGCCAGCAGCTTGGCCGAGGCGGCTAATGAAAAACTGTTTTTT,CASSLAEAANEKLFF
TRBD1,medium-sized,TRBV5-1,TRBJ2-7,TGCGCCAGCAGCTCGTCGACAGGGGGTTCCTACGAGCAGTACTTC,CASSSSTGGSYEQYF
.,many,TRBV28,TRBJ2-2,TGTGCCAGCAGATATACCACCGGGGAGCTGTTTTTT,CASRYTTGELFF
.,.,TRBV6-6,TRBJ1-1,TGTGCCAGCAGTTACTCAGGAGGGGTAAACACTGAAGCTTTCTTT,CASSYSGGVNTEAFF
.,.,TRBV7-2,TRBJ2-7,TGTGCCAGCAGCTTAGATGGGACCTCCTACGAGCAGTACTTC,CASSLDGTSYEQYF
TRBD1,.,TRBV7-2,TRBJ1-2,TGTGCCAGCAGCTTATGGCAGGGGGCGGGCTATGGCTACACCTTC,CASSLWQGAGYGYTF
.,.,TRBV5-1,TRBJ1-1,TGCGCCAGCAGCCCCCTTGGACAGCCCGCGGGTACTGAAGCTTTCTTT,CASSPLGQPAGTEAFF
.,.,TRBV10-3,TRBJ1-6,TGTGCCATCAGTGAGTCTGGGGGGGGACTCTCACCCCTCCACTTT,CAISESGGGLSPLHF
.,.,TRBV5-4,TRBJ2-7,TGTGCCAGCAGCTTGGGGTCAGGCTTCGCCTACGAGCAGTACTTC,CASSLGSGFAYEQYF
.,.,TRBV10-3,TRBJ2-2,TGTGCCAGCACCTCGGGACCGGATGCGAACACCGGGGAGCTGTTTTTT,CASTSGPDANTGELFF
.,few,TRBV19,TRBJ1-1,TGTGCCAGTAGTATAATGCAGGGGAGGGGGAACACTGAAGCTTTCTTT,CASSIMQGRGNTEAFF
TRBD1,.,TRBV11-2,TRBJ1-1,TGTGCCAGCAGCTTAGGCAGGGGGGCTGAAGCTTTCTTT,CASSLGRGAEAFF
.,.,TRBV19,TRBJ2-3,TGTGCCAGTAGCCCCCCGGGGGCAGATACGCAGTATTTT,CASSPPGADTQYF
.,medium-sized,TRBV25-1,TRBJ1-4,TGTGCCAGCAGTGAAGATTACAGAACTAATGAAAAACTGTTTTTT,CASSEDYRTNEKLFF
.,.,TRBV7-8,TRBJ1-1,TGTGCCAGCAGCTTCCCCCTCACTGAAGCTTTCTTT,CASSFPLTEAFF
TRBD2,.,TRBV4-3,TRBJ2-3,TGCGCCAGCAAGCTAGCGGGCCGAAGCACAGATACGCAGTATTTT,CASKLAGRSTDTQYF
.,once,TRBV7-9,TRBJ2-7,TGTGCCAGCAGCTTGCTGACGGACATCCGATCCTACGAGCAGTACTTC,CASSLLTDIRSYEQYF
TRBD1,few,TRBV5-1,TRBJ1-2,TGCGCCAGCAGCAGACGACAGGGGGCGGGTTTTCATGGCTACACCTTC,CASSRRQGAGFHGYTF
TRBD1,.,TRBV5-4,TRBJ2-1,TGTGCCAGCAGCCCCTGGGACAGGGGAGGCAATGAGCAGTTCTTC,CASSPWDRGGNEQFF
.,few,TRBV29-1,TRBJ1-2,TGCAGCGTTCCCCTACAGGGATTGGATGGCTACACCTTC,CSVPLQGLDGYTF
.,.,TRBV11-2,TRBJ2-2,TGTGCCAGCAGCTTAGTGGCAGGAACCGGGGAGCTGTTTTTT,CASSLVAGTGELFF
TRBD1,.,TRBV9,TRBJ2-1,TGTGCCAGCAGCGTCGAGGACGGCCTACCCGGGACAGGGACCTACAATGAGCAGTTCTTC,CASSVEDGLPGTGTYNEQFF
.,few,TRBV2,TRBJ2-7,TGTGCCAGCAGCCTTAGATACGAGCAGTACTTC,CASSLRYEQYF
.,medium-sized,TRBV2,TRBJ1-6,TGTGCCAGCAACCAGGGGCGTAATTCACCCCTCCACTTT,CASNQGRNSPLHF
.,few,TRBV23-1,TRBJ1-5,TGCGCCAGCAGTCATCCCTACAGGGAACCCGGGCAGCCCCAGCATTTT,CASSHPYREPGQPQHF
.,.,TRBV15,TRBJ1-2,TGTGCCACCAGCGTGGCATCGGGACCGAACTATGGCTACACCTTC,CATSVASGPNYGYTF
.,.,TRBV6-5,TRBJ1-2,TGTGCCAGCAGTTTCACACGTAACTATGGCTACACCTTC,CASSFTRNYGYTF
.,few,TRBV27,TRBJ2-1,TGTGCCAGCAGTAGGCAGGGGTCCTACAATGAGCAGTTCTTC,CASSRQGSYNEQFF
TRBD1,.,TRBV4-3,TRBJ1-2,TGCGCCAGCAGCCGAGTATTGGACAGGGGTTCCTATGGCTACACCTTC,CASSRVLDRGSYGYTF
.,.,TRBV7-8,TRBJ2-5,TGTGCCAGCAGCTTAGCGGGAGAGACCCAGTACTTC,CASSLAGETQYF
TRBD1,.,TRBV6-1,TRBJ1-2,TGTGCCAGCGTAAGGGACAGGGGACACTATGGCTACACCTTC,CASVRDRGHYGYTF